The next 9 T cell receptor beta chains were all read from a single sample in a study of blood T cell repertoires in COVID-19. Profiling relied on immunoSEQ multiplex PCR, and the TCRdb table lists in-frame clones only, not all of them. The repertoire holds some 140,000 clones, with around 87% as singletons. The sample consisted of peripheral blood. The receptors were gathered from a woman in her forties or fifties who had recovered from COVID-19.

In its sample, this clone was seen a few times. The CDR3 sequence: CASSNPKGGDPPETQYF. CDR3 coding DNA: TGTGCCAGCAGCAACCCAAAAGGGGGAGACCCCCCGGAGACCCAGTACTTC. V is TRBV21-1 and J is TRBJ2-5; the DNA was not used to check the table's D call, TRBD1. TRBV21-1 is labeled a pseudogene. This CDR3 spans 17 amino acids.

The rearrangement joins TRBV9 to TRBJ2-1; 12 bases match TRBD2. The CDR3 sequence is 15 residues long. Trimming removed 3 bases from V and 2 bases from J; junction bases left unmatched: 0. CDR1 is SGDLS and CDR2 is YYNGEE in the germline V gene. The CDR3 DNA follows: TGTGCCAGCAGCGGGACTAGCGGGGCCTACAATGAGCAGTTCTTC. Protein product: CASSGTSGAYNEQFF.

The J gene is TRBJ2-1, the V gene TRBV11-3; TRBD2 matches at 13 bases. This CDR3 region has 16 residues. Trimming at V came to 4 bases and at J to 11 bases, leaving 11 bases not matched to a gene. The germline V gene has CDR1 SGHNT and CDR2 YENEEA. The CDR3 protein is CASSSTSGLAGPKQFF. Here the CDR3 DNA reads TGTGCCAGCAGCTCTACCTCGGGACTAGCGGGACCAAAGCAGTTCTTC.

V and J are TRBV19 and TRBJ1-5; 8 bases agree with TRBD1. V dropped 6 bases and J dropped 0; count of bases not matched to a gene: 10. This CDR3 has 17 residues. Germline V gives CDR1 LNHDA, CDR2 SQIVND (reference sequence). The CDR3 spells CASSGVGQGYSNQPQHF. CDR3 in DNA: TGTGCCAGTAGCGGAGTCGGACAGGGTTATAGCAATCAGCCCCAGCATTTT.

DNA for the CDR3: TGTGCCAGCAGCGCCCCGAGAGGCGGGGAGCTGTTTTTT. It translates to CASSAPRGGELFF. V and J are TRBV9 and TRBJ2-2; D is ambiguous. V was trimmed by 3 bases and J by 7 bases, leaving 10 bases between them. Germline values: CDR1 SGDLS, CDR2 YYNGEE. The CDR3 has 13 residues.

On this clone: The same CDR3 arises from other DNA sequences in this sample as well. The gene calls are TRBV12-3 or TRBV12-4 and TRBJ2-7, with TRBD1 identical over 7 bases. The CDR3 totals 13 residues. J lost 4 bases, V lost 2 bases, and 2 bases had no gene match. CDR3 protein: CASSLNRGYEQYF. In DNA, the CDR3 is TGTGCCAGCAGTTTAAACAGGGGATACGAGCAGTACTTC.

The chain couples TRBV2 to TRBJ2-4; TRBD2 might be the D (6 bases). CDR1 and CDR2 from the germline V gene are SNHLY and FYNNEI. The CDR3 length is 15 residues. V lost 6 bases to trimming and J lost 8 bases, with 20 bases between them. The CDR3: CASSAGPESGYIQYF. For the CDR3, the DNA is TGTGCCAGCAGCGCGGGGCCAGAATCGGGCTACATTCAGTACTTC.

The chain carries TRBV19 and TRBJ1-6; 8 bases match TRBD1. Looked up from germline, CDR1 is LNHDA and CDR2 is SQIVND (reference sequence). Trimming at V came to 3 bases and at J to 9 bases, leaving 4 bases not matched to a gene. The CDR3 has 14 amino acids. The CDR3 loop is CASSMTGEASPLHF. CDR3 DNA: TGTGCCAGTAGTATGACAGGGGAGGCTTCACCCCTCCACTTT.

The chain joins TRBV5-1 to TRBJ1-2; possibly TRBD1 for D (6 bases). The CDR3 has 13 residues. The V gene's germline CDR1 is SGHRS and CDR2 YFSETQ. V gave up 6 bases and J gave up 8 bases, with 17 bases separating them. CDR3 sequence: CASISSGEGGYTF. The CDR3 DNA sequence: TGCGCCAGCATATCGTCAGGGGAAGGGGGCTACACCTTC.